This TCR beta chain was observed in a study of CD8+ T cells in alopecia areata. After isolation, RNA underwent reverse transcription to generate cDNA as the sequencing template. Clones were sequenced by immunoSEQ multiplex PCR, and TCRdb holds only the in-frame ones, with some missing. The data contain 120,000 or so clones, less than 50% of them singletons. The CDR3 covers 17 residues. Trimming cost V 3 bases and J 0 bases; bases outside gene matches: 4. CDR1 is MNHEY, CDR2 SMNVEV, per germline (reference sequence). The TCR sequence derives from a human donor with alopecia areata. This rearrangement joins TRBV27 to TRBJ2-6, with 8 positions matching TRBD1. Sequencing input: NKG2D-low CD8+ T cells sorted from blood. Here the CDR3 DNA reads TGTGCCAGCAGTTTCCTCGGACAGGGCTCTGGGGCCAACGTCCTGACTTTC. This encodes CASSFLGQGSGANVLTF. The variable domain in full, completed from reference TRBV27 and TRBJ2-6, reads EAQVTQNPRYLITVTGKKLTVTCSQNMNHEYMSWYRQDPGLGLRQIYYSMNVEVTDKGDVPEGYKVSRKEKRNFPLILESPSPNQTSLYFCASSFLGQGSGANVLTFGAGSRLTVL.